The sample holds a few counts of the clone carrying this T cell receptor beta chain. The antigen remains unidentified. The sample originates from a study of naive and memory T cell subsets. Germline V CDR1 and CDR2: DFQATT, SNEGSKA (reference sequence). V shed 5 bases and J 1 base; nucleotides not matched to a gene: 7. This CDR3 comprises 14 residues. Two oligonucleotides, mixed equimolar, formed the beta constant-region primer covering TRBC1 and TRBC2. TCRdb fed the UMI-ligation and nested PCR reads into MiXCR, producing one record per CDR3 protein. The table includes under 40,000 distinct CDR3 sequences, 10% to 15% detected once. Study-level findings and limits: Findings for naive and memory subsets could not be checked against ground truth.

V usage is TRBV20-1 and J usage is TRBJ1-1; TRBD1 matches 7 bases. Sequenced input: effector memory CD4+ T cells from blood. Subset of the sample: effector memory, CD45RA- CD27-. This sequence was found in a human donor in good health. The DNA for the CDR3 is TGCAGTGCTGGGAAGACAGGGACGAACACTGAAGCTTTCTTT. It codes for CSAGKTGTNTEAFF.